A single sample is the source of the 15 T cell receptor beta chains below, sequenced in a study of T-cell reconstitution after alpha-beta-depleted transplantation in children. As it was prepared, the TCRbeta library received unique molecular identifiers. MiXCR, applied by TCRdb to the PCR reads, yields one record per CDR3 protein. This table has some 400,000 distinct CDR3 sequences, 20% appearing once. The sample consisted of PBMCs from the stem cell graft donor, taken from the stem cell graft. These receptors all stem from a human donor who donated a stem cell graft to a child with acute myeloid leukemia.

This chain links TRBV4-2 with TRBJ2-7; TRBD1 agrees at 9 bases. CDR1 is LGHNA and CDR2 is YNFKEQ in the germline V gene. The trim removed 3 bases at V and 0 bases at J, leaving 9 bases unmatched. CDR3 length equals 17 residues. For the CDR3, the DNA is TGTGCCAGCAGCCAGGCCCCAGGACAGGGGATCTCCTACGAGCAGTACTTC. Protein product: CASSQAPGQGISYEQYF.

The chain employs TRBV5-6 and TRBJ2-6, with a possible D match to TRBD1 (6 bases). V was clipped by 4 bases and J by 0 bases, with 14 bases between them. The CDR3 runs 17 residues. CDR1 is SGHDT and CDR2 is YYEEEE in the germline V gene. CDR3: CASSTGHIRSGANVLTF. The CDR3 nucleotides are TGTGCCAGCAGCACGGGACACATCCGCTCTGGGGCCAACGTCCTGACTTTC.

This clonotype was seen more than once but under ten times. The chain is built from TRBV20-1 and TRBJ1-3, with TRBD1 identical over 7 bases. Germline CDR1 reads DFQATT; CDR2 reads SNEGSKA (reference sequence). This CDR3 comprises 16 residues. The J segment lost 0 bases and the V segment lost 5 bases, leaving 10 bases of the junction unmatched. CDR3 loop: CSALPDRSLSGNTIYF. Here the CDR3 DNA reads TGCAGTGCTCTCCCGGACAGGTCCCTCTCTGGAAACACCATATATTTT.

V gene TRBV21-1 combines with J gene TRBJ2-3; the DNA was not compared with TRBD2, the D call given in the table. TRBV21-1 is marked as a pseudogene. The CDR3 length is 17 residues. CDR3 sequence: CASSKSESSGSPDTQYF. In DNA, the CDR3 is TGTGCCAGCAGCAAATCGGAGTCTAGCGGGAGCCCAGATACGCAGTATTTT.

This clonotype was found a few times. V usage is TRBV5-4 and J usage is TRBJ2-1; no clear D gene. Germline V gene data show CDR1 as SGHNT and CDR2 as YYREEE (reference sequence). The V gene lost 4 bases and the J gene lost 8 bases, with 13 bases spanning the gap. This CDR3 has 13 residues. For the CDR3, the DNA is TGTGCCAGCAGCCCTACCGCCTGGGATGAGCAGTTCTTC. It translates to CASSPTAWDEQFF. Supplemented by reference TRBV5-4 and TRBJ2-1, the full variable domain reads ETGVTQSPTHLIKTRGQQVTLRCSSQSGHNTVSWYQQALGQGPQFIFQYYREEENGRGNFPPRFSGLQFPNYSSELNVNALELDDSALYLCASSPTAWDEQFFGPGTRLTVL.

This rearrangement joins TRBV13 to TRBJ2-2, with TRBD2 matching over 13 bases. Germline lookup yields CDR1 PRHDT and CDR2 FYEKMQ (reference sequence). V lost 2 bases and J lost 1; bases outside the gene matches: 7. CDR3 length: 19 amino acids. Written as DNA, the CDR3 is TGTGCCAGCAGCTTACTAACTAGCGGGAGGGCCCTGAACACCGGGGAGCTGTTTTTT. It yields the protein CASSLLTSGRALNTGELFF.

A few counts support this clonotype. The CDR3 DNA reads TGTGCCAGCCTAAAGCGGGAGGATTACAATGAGCAGTTCTTC. It encodes CASLKREDYNEQFF. The rearrangement links TRBV21-1 to TRBJ2-1; the table names TRBD2, a call not compared with the DNA. TRBV21-1 is listed as a pseudogene. CDR3 size: 14 residues.

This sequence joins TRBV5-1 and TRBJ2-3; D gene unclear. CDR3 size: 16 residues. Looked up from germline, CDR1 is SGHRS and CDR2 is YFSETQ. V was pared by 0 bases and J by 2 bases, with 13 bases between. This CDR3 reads CASSLALETFTDTQYF. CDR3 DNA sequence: TGCGCCAGCAGCTTGGCGCTGGAAACCTTCACAGATACGCAGTATTTT.

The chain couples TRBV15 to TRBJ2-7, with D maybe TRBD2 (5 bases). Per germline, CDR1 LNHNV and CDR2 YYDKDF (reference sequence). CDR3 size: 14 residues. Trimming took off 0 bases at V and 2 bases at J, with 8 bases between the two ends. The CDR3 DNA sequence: TGTGCCACCAGCAGAGATCGGAGGACCTACGAGCAGTACTTC. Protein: CATSRDRRTYEQYF.

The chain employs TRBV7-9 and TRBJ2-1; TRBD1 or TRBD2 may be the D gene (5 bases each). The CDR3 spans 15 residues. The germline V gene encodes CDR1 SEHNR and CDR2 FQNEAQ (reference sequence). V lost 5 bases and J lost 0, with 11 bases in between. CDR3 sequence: CASSGTASSYNEQFF. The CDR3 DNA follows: TGTGCCAGCAGCGGGACGGCAAGCTCCTACAATGAGCAGTTCTTC.

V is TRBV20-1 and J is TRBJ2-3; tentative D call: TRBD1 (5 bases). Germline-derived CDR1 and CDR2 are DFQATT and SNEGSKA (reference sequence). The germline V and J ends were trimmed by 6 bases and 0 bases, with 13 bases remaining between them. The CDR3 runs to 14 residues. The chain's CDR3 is CSATTGSSTDTQYF. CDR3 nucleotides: TGCAGTGCCACTACAGGATCTAGCACAGATACGCAGTATTTT.

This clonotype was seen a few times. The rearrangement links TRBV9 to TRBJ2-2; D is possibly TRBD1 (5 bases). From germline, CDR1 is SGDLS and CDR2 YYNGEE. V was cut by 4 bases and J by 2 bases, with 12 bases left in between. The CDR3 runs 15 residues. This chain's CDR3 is CASSPPGANTGELFF. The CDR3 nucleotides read TGTGCCAGCAGCCCTCCTGGGGCAAACACCGGGGAGCTGTTTTTT.

The CDR3 sequence: CASSLDRGGNTIYF. The CDR3, as DNA: TGCGCCAGCAGCTTGGACAGGGGAGGAAACACCATATATTTT. The genes are TRBV5-1 and TRBJ1-3, with TRBD1 identical over 7 bases. The CDR3 runs to 14 residues. Unmatched junction bases numbered 1, after V lost 0 bases and J lost 4 bases. Per the germline V gene, CDR1 is SGHRS and CDR2 is YFSETQ.

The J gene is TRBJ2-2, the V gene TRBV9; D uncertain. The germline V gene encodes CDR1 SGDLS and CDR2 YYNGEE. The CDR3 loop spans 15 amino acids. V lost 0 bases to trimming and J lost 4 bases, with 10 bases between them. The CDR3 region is CASSVESRGTGELFF. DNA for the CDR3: TGTGCCAGCAGCGTAGAGAGCAGAGGCACCGGGGAGCTGTTTTTT.

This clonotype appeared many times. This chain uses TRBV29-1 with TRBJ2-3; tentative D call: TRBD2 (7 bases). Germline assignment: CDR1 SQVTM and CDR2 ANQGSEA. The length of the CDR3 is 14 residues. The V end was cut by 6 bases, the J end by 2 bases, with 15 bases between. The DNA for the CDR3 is TGCAGCGTGGCAGAGGGGGGGAACACAGATACGCAGTATTTT. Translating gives CSVAEGGNTDTQYF.